The T cell receptor beta chain described here comes from a study of T cell responses to AZD1222 COVID-19 vaccine. Concerning this clone: Its antigen is unidentified.

Sequenced by immunoSEQ multiplex PCR; TCRdb stores in-frame clones only, minus some. The data contain approximately 80,000 clones, over 75% of them singletons. Overall study results and limits: Only five to seven AZD1222 recipients were seropositive at baseline. Spike-specific TCR breadth and depth rose after two AZD1222 doses. Spike-wide vaccine-associated CD4 TCRs dominated at 160-218 and 743-854. Females outnumbered males among donors, who were mostly white British; clonal diversity was possibly underestimated.

After removal of 4 bases from V and 4 bases from J, the junction contained 13 bases not matched to a gene. The CDR3 extends over 16 amino acids. CDR1 is SGHRS and CDR2 is YFSETQ in the germline V gene. The sample was peripheral blood, taken on day 0 of MenACWY control vaccination. The chain combines TRBV5-1 with TRBJ1-1, with 7 bases matching TRBD1. The receptor was derived from an adult in good health. CDR3 sequence reads: CASSARQGVTSTEAFF. CDR3 DNA sequence: TGCGCCAGCAGCGCGCGACAGGGAGTTACGTCCACTGAAGCTTTCTTT.